The 5 T cell receptor beta chains below all came from one sample that was sequenced in a study of cytomegalovirus exposure and HLA in healthy donors. PCR used 60 Vbeta primers and 13 Jbeta primers. Libraries were prepared by immunoSEQ multiplex PCR; TCRdb keeps only in-frame clonotypes and omits some of them. The table has approximately 82,000 clones, more than 55% seen once. The sample consisted of PBMCs. The receptors were gathered from a woman younger than 45 in good health and CMV-seropositive.

The chain recombines TRBV6-1 with TRBJ1-1; 8 bases align to TRBD1. Trimming at V came to 7 bases and at J to 3 bases, leaving 7 bases not matched to a gene. CDR1 and CDR2 from the germline V gene are MNHNS and SASEGT. This CDR3 contains 14 residues. The CDR3 coding sequence is TGTGCCAGCATTGACAGGGGCCGGGACACTGAAGCTTTCTTT. This gives the protein CASIDRGRDTEAFF.

Comment on this clone: At one end, the junction sequence differs from germline, possibly due to a read error. This chain uses TRBV7-9 with TRBJ1-5, with a weak D call TRBD1 (5 bases). The CDR3 length is 16 residues. Germline V CDR1 and CDR2: SEHNR, FQNEAQ (reference sequence). The CDR3 spells CSSSYGGGDSNQPQHF. CDR3 nucleotide sequence: TGTTCCAGCAGCTACGGCGGGGGGGACAGCAATCAGCCCCAGCATTTT.

This clone showed up just a few times. The chain couples TRBV9 to TRBJ1-4; D possibly corresponds to TRBD1 (6 bases). The CDR3 sequence is 15 residues long. Trimming shortened V by 0 bases and J by 3 bases, and 9 bases separated the two germline ends. Germline CDR1 is SGDLS and CDR2 is YYNGEE. The CDR3 region has the DNA TGTGCCAGCAGCGTAGGGGACATAGCTAATGAAAAACTGTTTTTT. It codes for CASSVGDIANEKLFF.

The rearrangement links TRBV9 to TRBJ1-3; D remains ambiguous. In germline, CDR1 is SGDLS, CDR2 YYNGEE. V was cut by 2 bases and J by 0 bases, with 6 bases left in between. This CDR3 is 14 amino acids long. The CDR3 DNA follows: TGTGCCAGCAGCGTGGCGGACTCTGGAAACACCATATATTTT. Translating it yields CASSVADSGNTIYF.

J is TRBJ1-2 and V is TRBV15; D gene ambiguous. CDR1 is LNHNV and CDR2 is YYDKDF in the germline V gene (reference sequence). The V end was cut by 0 bases, the J end by 8 bases, with 10 bases between. The CDR3 is 13 amino acids. CDR3 amino acids: CATSRESGGGYTF. CDR3 DNA sequence: TGTGCCACCAGCAGAGAGTCGGGTGGCGGCTACACCTTC.